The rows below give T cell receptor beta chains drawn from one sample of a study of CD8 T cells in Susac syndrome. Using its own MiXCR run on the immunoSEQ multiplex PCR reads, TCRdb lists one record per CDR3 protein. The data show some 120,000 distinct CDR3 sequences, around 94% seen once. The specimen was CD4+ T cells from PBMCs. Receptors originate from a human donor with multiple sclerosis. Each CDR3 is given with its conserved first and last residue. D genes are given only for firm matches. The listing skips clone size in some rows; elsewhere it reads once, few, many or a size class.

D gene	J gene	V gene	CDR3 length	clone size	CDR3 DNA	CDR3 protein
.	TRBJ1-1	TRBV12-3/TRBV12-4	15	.	TGTGCCAGCAGCACCGCCGGGACGGCGAACACTGAAGCTTTCTTT	CASSTAGTANTEAFF
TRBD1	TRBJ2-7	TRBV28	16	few	TGTGCCAGCAGTGGATCCGGACAGGGGAACACCTACGAGCAGTACTTC	CASSGSGQGNTYEQYF
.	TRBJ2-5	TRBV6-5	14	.	TGTGCCAGCAGACGGCCGGGACTCTCGGGGACCCAGTACTTC	CASRRPGLSGTQYF
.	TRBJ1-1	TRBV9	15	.	TGTGCCAGCAGCGCGAAGATGCCGGGGAACACTGAAGCTTTCTTT	CASSAKMPGNTEAFF
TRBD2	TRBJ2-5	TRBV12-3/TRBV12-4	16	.	TGTGCCAGCAGTTTTAGTGCCGGAGCGGGAGTGGAGACCCAGTACTTC	CASSFSAGAGVETQYF
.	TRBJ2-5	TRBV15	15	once	TGTGCCACCAGCAGAAGACAGGACTTGGGGGAGACCCAGTACTTC	CATSRRQDLGETQYF
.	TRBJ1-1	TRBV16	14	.	TGTGCCAGCAGCCTGACTTTGAAGAACACTGAAGCTTTCTTT	CASSLTLKNTEAFF
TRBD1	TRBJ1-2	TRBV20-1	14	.	TGCAGTGCTAGAAAAGGACAGGCGTCCTATGGCTACACCTTC	CSARKGQASYGYTF
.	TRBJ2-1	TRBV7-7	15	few	TGTGCCAGCAGCTTAGACGTTAGCTCCTACAATGAGCAGTTCTTC	CASSLDVSSYNEQFF
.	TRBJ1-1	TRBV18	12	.	TGTGCCAGCTCACCACCTGAGGGGTTAGCTTTCTTT	CASSPPEGLAFF
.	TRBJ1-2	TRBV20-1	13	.	TGCAGTGCTAGAGATTCCCGGAACTATGGCTACACCTTC	CSARDSRNYGYTF
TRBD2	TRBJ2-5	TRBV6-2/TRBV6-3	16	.	TGTGCCAGCAGTTCTCCTTCTCCGGCGGGAGTGGAGACCCAGTACTTC	CASSSPSPAGVETQYF
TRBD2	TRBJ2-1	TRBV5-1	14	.	TGCGCCAGCAGGAGCGGGGAGGGCTGGAATGAGCAGTTCTTC	CASRSGEGWNEQFF
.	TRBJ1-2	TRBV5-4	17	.	TGTGCCAGCAGCCCCCCCAGCGTGAGGACCGTCGGGTATGGCTACACCTTC	CASSPPSVRTVGYGYTF
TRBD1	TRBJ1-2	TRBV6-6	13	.	TGTGCCAGCACCCTAGGGGCCAGGGGGGGCTACACCTTC	CASTLGARGGYTF
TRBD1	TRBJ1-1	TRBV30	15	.	TGTGCCTGGAGTAAGGTTGGGACAGGTGTAACTGAAGCTTTCTTT	CAWSKVGTGVTEAFF
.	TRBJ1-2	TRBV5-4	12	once	TGTGCCAGCAGCTTGGTTCAGGATGGCTACACCTTC	CASSLVQDGYTF
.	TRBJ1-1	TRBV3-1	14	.	TGTGCCAGCAGCCTAAGAGGGAGGAGCGCTGAAGCTTTCTTT	CASSLRGRSAEAFF
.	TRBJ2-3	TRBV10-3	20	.	TGTGCCATCAGTGGGGGGACGGGAGCTCAGAGCATGGAACGCACAGATACGCAGTATTTT	CAISGGTGAQSMERTDTQYF
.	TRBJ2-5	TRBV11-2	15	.	TGTGCCAGCAGCTTAGAACGGGGGGCAGGGGAGACCCAGTACTTC	CASSLERGAGETQYF
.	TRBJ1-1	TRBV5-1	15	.	TGCGCCAGCACCTTAGGAGGCGGAATGAACACTGAAGCTTTCTTT	CASTLGGGMNTEAFF
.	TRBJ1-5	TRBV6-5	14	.	TGTGCCAGTAATAGGTTGGGGAGCAATCAGCCCCAGCATTTT	CASNRLGSNQPQHF
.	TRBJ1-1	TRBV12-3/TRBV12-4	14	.	TGTGCCAGCAGTTTAGCACCGGTGAACACTGAAGCTTTCTTT	CASSLAPVNTEAFF
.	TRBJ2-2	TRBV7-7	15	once	TGTGCCAGCAGCTTAGGGGACCCTAAACCCGGGGAGCTGTTTTTT	CASSLGDPKPGELFF
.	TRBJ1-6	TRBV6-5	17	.	TGTGCCAGCAGTTACTCGATCCAGGGACGGGATAGTTCACCCCTCCACTTT	CASSYSIQGRDSSPLHF
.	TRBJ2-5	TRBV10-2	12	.	TGCGCCAGCAATAATTTACAAGAGACCCAGTACTTC	CASNNLQETQYF
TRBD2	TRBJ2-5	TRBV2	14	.	TGTGCCACCGTTCTAGCGGTGTACCAAGAGACCCAGTACTTC	CATVLAVYQETQYF
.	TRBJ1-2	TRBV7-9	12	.	TGTGCCAGCGTTCAGGGAGACTATGGCTACACCTTC	CASVQGDYGYTF
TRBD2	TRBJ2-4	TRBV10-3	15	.	TGTGCCATCAGTGAGTCGGCTAGCGGGGAGGGCATTCAGTACTTC	CAISESASGEGIQYF
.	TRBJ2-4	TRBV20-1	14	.	TGCAGTGCTGGACGGTTCTTTGGCAAAAACATTCAGTACTTC	CSAGRFFGKNIQYF
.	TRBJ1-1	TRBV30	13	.	TGTGCCTCAACGACCGCCGGGGGCACTGAAGCTTTCTTT	CASTTAGGTEAFF
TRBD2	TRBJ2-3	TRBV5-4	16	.	TGTGCCAGCAGCCTTAGACTAGCGGGGCACACAGATACGCAGTATTTT	CASSLRLAGHTDTQYF
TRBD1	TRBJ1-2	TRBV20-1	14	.	TGCAGTGCTAGACCGCCGACAGGGGAACGCGGCTACACCTTC	CSARPPTGERGYTF
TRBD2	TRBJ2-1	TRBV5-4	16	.	TGTGCCAGCAGCTTGCCAGCGGGGGGGCACCACAATGAGCAGTTCTTC	CASSLPAGGHHNEQFF
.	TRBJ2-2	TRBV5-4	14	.	TGTGCCAGCAGCTTGGACTCGGACACCGGGGAGCTGTTTTTT	CASSLDSDTGELFF
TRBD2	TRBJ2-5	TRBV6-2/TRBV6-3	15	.	TGTGCCAGCAGCCTCGGGACCGCGGGGGAAAGGGCCCAGTACTTC	CASSLGTAGERAQYF
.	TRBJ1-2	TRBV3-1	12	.	TGTGCCAGCAGCCAAGAACTAAGACAGCTCCACTTC	CASSQELRQLHF
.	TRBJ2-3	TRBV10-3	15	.	TGTGCCATCAGTGGGCGCGGTGGGGGCCCAGATACGCAGTATTTT	CAISGRGGGPDTQYF
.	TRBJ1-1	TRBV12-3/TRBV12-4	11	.	TGTGCCAGCAGTTCGCTTTCCGAAGCTTTCTTT	CASSSLSEAFF
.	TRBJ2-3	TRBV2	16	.	TGTGCCAGCAAGGTTTTTCGCACGGAGGCGGCAGATACGCAGTATTTT	CASKVFRTEAADTQYF
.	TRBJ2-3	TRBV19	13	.	TGTGCCAGTAAGAAGGGCGGAACAGATACGCAGTATTTT	CASKKGGTDTQYF
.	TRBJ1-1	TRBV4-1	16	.	TGCGCCAGCAGCCAAGATCTTGCGGGAATTCGGGGTGAAGCTTTCTTT	CASSQDLAGIRGEAFF
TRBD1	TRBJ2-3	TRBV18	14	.	TGTGCCAGCTCCCCCGACAGGGGCGAGGATACGCAGTATTTT	CASSPDRGEDTQYF
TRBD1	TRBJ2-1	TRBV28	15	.	TGTGCCAGCAGGCGGACAGGGCCCGCTTTTAATGAGCAGTTCTTC	CASRRTGPAFNEQFF
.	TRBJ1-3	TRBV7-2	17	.	TGTGCCAGCAGCTTAGCGCTCCAGGGACCCACTGGAAACACCATATATTTT	CASSLALQGPTGNTIYF
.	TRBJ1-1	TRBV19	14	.	TGTGCCAGTAGTATGGACCCATCCTACACTGAAGCTTTCTTT	CASSMDPSYTEAFF
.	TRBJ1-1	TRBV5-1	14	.	TGCGCCAGCAGCTTGCCGGGGCAGAACACTGAAGCTTTCTTT	CASSLPGQNTEAFF